The 24 T cell receptor beta chains reported below all come from one sample, sequenced in a study of blood T cell repertoires in COVID-19. The table came from immunoSEQ multiplex PCR; TCRdb's copy has only in-frame clones and leaves some out. The sample consists of about 280,000 clones, around 88% of them appearing once. Sequencing was done on a sample of peripheral blood. The receptors were gathered from a woman in her thirties who had recovered from COVID-19.

V is TRBV30 and J is TRBJ1-1; perhaps TRBD1 as D (5 bases). The length of the CDR3 is 14 residues. Trimming left V 2 bases short and J 1 base short, with 11 bases between. Germline-derived CDR1 and CDR2 are GTSNPN and SVGIG (reference sequence). The chain's CDR3 is CAWSPGLKNTEAFF. DNA of the CDR3: TGTGCCTGGAGTCCAGGGCTGAAGAACACTGAAGCTTTCTTT. The full variable domain, its missing parts supplied by reference TRBV30 and TRBJ1-1, is SQTIHQWPATLVQPVGSPLSLECTVEGTSNPNLYWYRQAAGRGLQLLFYSVGIGQISSEVPQNLSASRPQDRQFILSSKKLLLSDSGFYLCAWSPGLKNTEAFFGQGTRLTVV.

This clone was seen once. This sequence joins TRBV19 and TRBJ1-5, with 9 bases lining up with TRBD1. Trimming took 6 bases from V and 4 from J; bases not matched to a gene: 7. Per the germline V gene, CDR1 is LNHDA and CDR2 is SQIVND (reference sequence). This CDR3 spans 15 amino acids. The CDR3 DNA is TGTGCCAGTAGGGATGGGACAGGGTTTAATCAGCCCCAGCATTTT. Translation gives CASRDGTGFNQPQHF.

This clone was recorded only once. This chain uses TRBV6-2 or TRBV6-3 with TRBJ1-2; D is unresolved. This CDR3 is 11 amino acids long. Germline lookup yields CDR1 MNHEY and CDR2 SVGEGT. Between the trimmed V and J ends, which lost 4 bases and 4 bases, there was a span of 4 bases. CDR3 in amino acids: CASSFSYGYTF. DNA of the CDR3: TGTGCCAGCAGTTTCAGCTATGGCTACACCTTC.

The DNA of the CDR3 is TGCAGCGTTGCGCAGAGGGCTGGAAACACCATATATTTT. Its protein is CSVAQRAGNTIYF. The chain joins TRBV29-1 to TRBJ1-3; D ambiguous. CDR1 and CDR2 from the germline V gene are SQVTM and ANQGSEA. This CDR3 has 13 residues. Trimming removed 4 bases from V and 2 bases from J, with 9 bases in between. Complete variable domain (other parts from reference TRBV29-1 and TRBJ1-3): SAVISQKPSRDICQRGTSLTIQCQVDSQVTMMFWYRQQPGQSLTLIATANQGSEATYESGFVIDKFPISRPNLTFSTLTVSNMSPEDSSIYLCSVAQRAGNTIYFGEGSWLTVV.

The chain carries TRBV6-2 or TRBV6-3 and TRBJ1-5; D is undetermined. CDR1 is MNHEY and CDR2 is SVGEGT in the germline V gene. The CDR3 is made up of 17 amino acids. V was cut by 0 bases and J by 0 bases, with 12 bases left in between. CDR3 DNA: TGTGCCAGCAGTTACTCGATGCATCTATATAGCAATCAGCCCCAGCATTTT. As protein: CASSYSMHLYSNQPQHF.

This clone appeared a single time. The chain carries TRBV5-5 and TRBJ2-1; 14 positions match TRBD2. CDR1 and CDR2 from the germline V gene are SGHKS and YYEKEE (reference sequence). V was clipped by 6 bases and J by 9 bases; unmatched bases: 8. The CDR3 consists of 15 residues. The DNA of the CDR3 is TGTGCCAGCAATCTTCGACTAGCGGGGGGGCTTGAGCAGTTCTTC. Its protein is CASNLRLAGGLEQFF.

The genes are TRBV5-6 and TRBJ2-2; possible D gene TRBD1, 5 bases. V was trimmed by 4 bases and J by 6 bases, leaving 13 bases between them. Germline assignment: CDR1 SGHDT and CDR2 YYEEEE. The CDR3 totals 14 residues. This CDR3 is CASSLRQLPGELFF. CDR3 nucleotide sequence: TGTGCCAGCAGCCTTAGACAGCTCCCCGGGGAGCTGTTTTTT.

This clone was found once. The chain employs TRBV10-3 and TRBJ2-6; possible D gene TRBD1, 6 bases. V lost 4 bases and J lost 0, with 10 bases in between. Germline CDR1 is ENHRY and CDR2 is SYGVKD. This CDR3 is 16 amino acids long. CDR3 region: CAISGGQTSGANVLTF. The CDR3 nucleotides are TGTGCCATCAGTGGAGGACAGACCTCTGGGGCCAACGTCCTGACTTTC.

This clone appeared a few times. The gene calls are TRBV10-2 and TRBJ2-1; D unresolved. Germline V CDR1 and CDR2: WSHSY, SAAADI. The CDR3 spans 14 residues. V gave up 3 bases and J gave up 2 bases, with 8 bases separating them. The CDR3 sequence: CASSDPGPYNEQFF. CDR3 sequence (DNA): TGCGCCAGCAGTGACCCCGGTCCCTACAATGAGCAGTTCTTC.

The V and J genes are TRBV18 and TRBJ2-7, with 7 bases fitting TRBD1. CDR3 length equals 15 residues. The trim removed 2 bases at V and 2 bases at J, leaving 6 bases unmatched. Per germline, CDR1 KGHSH and CDR2 LQKENI. The chain's CDR3 is CASSPLGQSTYEQYF. CDR3 nucleotide sequence: TGTGCCAGCTCACCATTGGGACAGTCTACCTACGAGCAGTACTTC.

V and J are TRBV13 and TRBJ1-2; D gene ambiguous. The CDR3 is 16 amino acids. Between the trimmed V and J ends, which lost 6 bases and 3 bases, there was a span of 20 bases. Germline assignment: CDR1 PRHDT and CDR2 FYEKMQ (reference sequence). The CDR3 nucleotides are TGTGCCAGCAGGGAGGGTGGTCGTGGCGGTGACTATGGCTACACCTTC. Amino acids: CASREGGRGGDYGYTF. The full variable domain, in which reference TRBV13 and TRBJ1-2 provide the parts outside the CDR3, is AAGVIQSPRHLIKEKRETATLKCYPIPRHDTVYWYQQGPGQDPQFLISFYEKMQSDKGSIPDRFSAQQFSDYHSELNMSSLELGDSALYFCASREGGRGGDYGYTFGSGTRLTVV.

The rearrangement joins TRBV6-5 to TRBJ2-7; the D gene is possibly TRBD1 (5 bases). CDR1 is MNHEY, CDR2 SVGAGI, per germline. The length of the CDR3 is 14 residues. Trimming pared 8 bases from V and 3 bases from J, leaving 17 bases between. The CDR3 coding sequence is TGTGCCAGCCCCTCAGGCCCAGGGATCTACGAGCAGTACTTC. It translates to CASPSGPGIYEQYF.

This clone came up many times. The chain combines TRBV6-5 with TRBJ1-1, with D possibly being TRBD1 (6 bases). Germline lookup yields CDR1 MNHEY and CDR2 SVGAGI. CDR3 length equals 15 residues. V gave up 5 bases and J gave up 0 bases, with 13 bases separating them. CDR3: CASSKQGGMNTEAFF. CDR3 nucleotide sequence: TGTGCCAGCAGTAAACAGGGAGGGATGAACACTGAAGCTTTCTTT.

This clone has just a few counts. V and J are TRBV9 and TRBJ2-7; 9 bases agree with TRBD1. After removal of 4 bases from V and 0 bases from J, the junction contained 5 bases not matched to a gene. This CDR3 is 15 amino acids long. CDR1 is SGDLS and CDR2 is YYNGEE in the germline V gene. The CDR3 protein is CASSQGQGSSYEQYF. As DNA, the CDR3 is TGTGCCAGCAGCCAAGGACAGGGGAGCTCCTACGAGCAGTACTTC. Full variable domain (rest looked up from reference TRBV9 and TRBJ2-7): DSGVTQTPKHLITATGQRVTLRCSPRSGDLSVYWYQQSLDQGLQFLIQYYNGEERAKGNILERFSAQQFPDLHSELNLSSLELGDSALYFCASSQGQGSSYEQYFGPGTRLTVT.

Only a few counts were recorded for this clone. One junction end disagrees with the germline gene, perhaps due to a read error. This chain's CDR3 is CASSPGTGLYF. Here the CDR3 DNA reads TGTGCCAGCAGTCCCGGGACAGGGCTGTATTTT. This chain uses TRBV25-1 with TRBJ1-5, with 9 bases fitting TRBD1. Germline V CDR1 and CDR2: MGHDK, SYGVNS. The CDR3 covers 11 residues.

The genes are TRBV14 and TRBJ1-2; 7 bases align to TRBD1. CDR3 size: 13 residues. CDR1 is SGHDN, CDR2 FVKESK, per germline. V lost 4 bases to trimming and J lost 2 bases; unmatched junction nucleotides: 1. The CDR3 loop is CASSPGQNYGYTF. The DNA for the CDR3 is TGTGCCAGCAGCCCGGGACAGAACTATGGCTACACCTTC.

V gene TRBV28 combines with J gene TRBJ2-5; TRBD1 matches 7 bases. Germline CDR1 and CDR2: MDHEN and SYDVKM. The CDR3 sequence is 14 residues long. V trimming: 6 bases; J trimming: 1 base; junction bases outside the gene matches: 5. CDR3 nucleotides: TGTGCCAGCAGCCCGACAGGGCTCCAAGAGACCCAGTACTTC. Translating it yields CASSPTGLQETQYF.

The CDR3 loop reads CASSESAYEQYF. The CDR3 coding sequence is TGTGCCAGCAGTGAGTCAGCCTACGAGCAGTACTTC. The J gene is TRBJ2-7, the V gene TRBV6-1; D unresolved. Trimming shortened V by 3 bases and J by 2 bases, and 5 bases separated the two germline ends. Germline lookup yields CDR1 MNHNS and CDR2 SASEGT. CDR3 length: 12 amino acids.

The V and J genes are TRBV7-2 and TRBJ2-7; 7 bases agree with TRBD2. With V trimmed by 5 bases and J by 2 bases, 9 bases remained unmatched. This CDR3 is built from 15 residues. The germline CDR1 and CDR2 sequences are SGHTA and FQGNSA. CDR3 sequence (DNA): TGTGCCAGCAGCCGGAGGGCGGGGGTTACCTACGAGCAGTACTTC. It specifies CASSRRAGVTYEQYF.

This chain uses TRBV18 with TRBJ2-5; TRBD2 matches 7 bases. Germline CDR1 is KGHSH and CDR2 is LQKENI. The CDR3 has 15 residues. Trimming at V came to 4 bases and at J to 1 base, leaving 6 bases not matched to a gene. In DNA, the CDR3 is TGTGCCAGCTCACTAGGCTCGGGGGGCCAAGAGACCCAGTACTTC. Encoded protein: CASSLGSGGQETQYF.

The chain couples TRBV7-2 to TRBJ2-3, with D possibly being TRBD2 (6 bases). From germline, CDR1 is SGHTA and CDR2 FQGNSA. V was trimmed by 4 bases and J by 0 bases, leaving 11 bases between them. The CDR3 runs to 15 residues. CDR3 sequence: CASSWISGSTDTQYF. CDR3 bases: TGTGCCAGCAGCTGGATTAGCGGAAGCACAGATACGCAGTATTTT.

CDR3 protein: CASSIGTGLEQFF. The CDR3 DNA reads TGTGCCAGTAGTATTGGGACAGGCCTTGAGCAGTTCTTC. The chain is built from TRBV19 and TRBJ2-1, with 8 bases matching TRBD1. Trimming took 3 bases from V and 9 from J; bases not matched to a gene: 4. CDR1 and CDR2 from the germline V gene are LNHDA and SQIVND (reference sequence). The CDR3 totals 13 residues.

This clone was seen a single time. The chain has TRBV7-6 and TRBJ2-5; 12 positions match TRBD1. The germline V gene has CDR1 SGHVS and CDR2 FNYEAQ. The J segment lost 5 bases and the V segment lost 1 base, leaving 5 bases of the junction unmatched. There are 16 residues in the CDR3. The DNA for the CDR3 is TGTGCCAGCAGCTTAGGGGACAGGGGGCTTGGGGAGACCCAGTACTTC. Protein product: CASSLGDRGLGETQYF.

The chain joins TRBV28 to TRBJ2-7; no firm D call. This CDR3 spans 10 amino acids. With 5 bases removed from V and 4 bases from J, the gap between germline ends came to 3 bases. Germline V lookup: CDR1 MDHEN, CDR2 SYDVKM. CDR3 coding DNA: TGTGCCAGCAGTCGGTACGAGCAGTACTTC. This encodes CASSRYEQYF.